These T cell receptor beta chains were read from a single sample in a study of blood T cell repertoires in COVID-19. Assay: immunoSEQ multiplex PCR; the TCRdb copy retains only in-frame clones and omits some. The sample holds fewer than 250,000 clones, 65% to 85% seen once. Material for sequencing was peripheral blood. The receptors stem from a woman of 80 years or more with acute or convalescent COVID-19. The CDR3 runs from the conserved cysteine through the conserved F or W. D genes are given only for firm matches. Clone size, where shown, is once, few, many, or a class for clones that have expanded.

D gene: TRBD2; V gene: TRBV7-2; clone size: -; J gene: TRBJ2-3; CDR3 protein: CASSLAGGTDTQYF; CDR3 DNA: TGTGCCAGCAGCTTGGCGGGGGGGACAGATACGCAGTATTTT
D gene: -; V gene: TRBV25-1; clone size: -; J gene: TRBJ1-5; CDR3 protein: CASSVGGNQPQHF; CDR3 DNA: TGTGCCAGCAGTGTAGGGGGCAATCAGCCCCAGCATTTT
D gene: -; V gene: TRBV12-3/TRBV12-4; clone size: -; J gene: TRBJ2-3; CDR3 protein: CASSDTSTDTQYF; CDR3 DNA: TGTGCCAGCAGTGATACTAGCACAGATACGCAGTATTTT
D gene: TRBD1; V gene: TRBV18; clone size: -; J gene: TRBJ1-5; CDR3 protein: CASSPGTGISQPQHF; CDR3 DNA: TGTGCCAGCTCACCCGGGACAGGGATAAGTCAGCCCCAGCATTTT
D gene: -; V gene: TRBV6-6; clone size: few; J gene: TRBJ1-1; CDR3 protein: CASSVQGGTEAFF; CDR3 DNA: TGTGCCAGCAGCGTACAGGGTGGGACTGAAGCTTTCTTT
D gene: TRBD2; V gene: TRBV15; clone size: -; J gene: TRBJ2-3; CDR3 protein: CATSAGTSGGATDTQYF; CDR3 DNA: TGTGCCACCAGCGCCGGGACTAGCGGGGGGGCGACAGATACGCAGTATTTT
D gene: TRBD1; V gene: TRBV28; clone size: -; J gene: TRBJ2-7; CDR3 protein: CASSLSGTGTYEQYF; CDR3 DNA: TGTGCCAGCAGTTTAAGCGGGACAGGGACCTACGAGCAGTACTTC
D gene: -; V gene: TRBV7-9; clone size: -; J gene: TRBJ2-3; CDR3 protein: CASSIEQPDTQYF; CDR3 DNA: TGTGCCAGCAGCATAGAGCAACCAGATACGCAGTATTTT
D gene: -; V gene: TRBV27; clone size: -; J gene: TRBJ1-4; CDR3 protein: CASRIQGTSNEKLFF; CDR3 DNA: TGTGCCAGCAGGATTCAGGGGACCTCTAATGAAAAACTGTTTTTT
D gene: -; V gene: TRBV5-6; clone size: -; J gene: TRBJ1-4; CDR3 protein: CASSLRAGVEKLFF; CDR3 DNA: TGTGCCAGCAGCTTAAGAGCAGGGGTGGAAAAACTGTTTTTT
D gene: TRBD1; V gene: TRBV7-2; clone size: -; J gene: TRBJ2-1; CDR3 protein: CASSPGTVVNEQFF; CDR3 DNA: TGTGCCAGCAGCCCCGGGACAGTCGTGAATGAGCAGTTCTTC
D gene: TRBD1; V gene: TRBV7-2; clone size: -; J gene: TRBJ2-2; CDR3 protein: CASSLDRVGGELFF; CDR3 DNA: TGTGCCAGCAGCTTGGACAGGGTTGGCGGGGAGCTGTTTTTT
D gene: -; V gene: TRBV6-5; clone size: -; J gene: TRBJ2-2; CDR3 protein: CASRLARTGELFF; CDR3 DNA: TGTGCCAGCAGACTAGCCAGGACCGGGGAGCTGTTTTTT
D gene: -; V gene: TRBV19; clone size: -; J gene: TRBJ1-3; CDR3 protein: CASSVQGAGNTIYF; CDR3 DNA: TGTGCCAGTAGTGTACAGGGTGCTGGAAACACCATATATTTT
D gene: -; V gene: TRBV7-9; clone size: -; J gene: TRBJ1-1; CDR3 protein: CASSLYTGWDTEAFF; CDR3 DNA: TGTGCCAGCAGCTTATATACAGGGTGGGACACTGAAGCTTTCTTT
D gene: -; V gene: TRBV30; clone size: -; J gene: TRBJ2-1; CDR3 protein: CAWSVDGRLGDEQFF; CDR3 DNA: TGTGCCTGGAGTGTAGATGGCAGGCTGGGTGATGAGCAGTTCTTC
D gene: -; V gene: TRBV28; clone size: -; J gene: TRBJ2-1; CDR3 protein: CASSLLAPIANEQFF; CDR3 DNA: TGTGCCAGCAGTTTATTGGCCCCAATAGCCAATGAGCAGTTCTTC
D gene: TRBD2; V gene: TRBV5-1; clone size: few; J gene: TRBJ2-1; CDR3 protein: CASSLVLTSGYNEQFF; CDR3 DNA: TGCGCCAGCAGCTTGGTCCTGACTAGCGGATACAATGAGCAGTTCTTC
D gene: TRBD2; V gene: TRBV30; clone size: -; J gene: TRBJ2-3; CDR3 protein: CAWNSGGTDTQYF; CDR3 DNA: TGTGCCTGGAACAGCGGGGGCACAGATACGCAGTATTTT
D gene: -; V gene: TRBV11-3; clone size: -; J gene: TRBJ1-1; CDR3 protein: CASSQTAEAFF; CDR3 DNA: TGTGCCAGCAGCCAGACTGCTGAAGCTTTCTTT
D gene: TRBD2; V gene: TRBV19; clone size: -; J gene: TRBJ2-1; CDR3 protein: CASSSGLAGGYEQFF; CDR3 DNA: TGTGCCAGTAGTTCTGGACTAGCGGGAGGATATGAGCAGTTCTTC
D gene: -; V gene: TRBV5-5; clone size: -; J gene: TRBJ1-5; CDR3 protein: CASSFIQGQPQHF; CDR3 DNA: TGTGCCAGCAGCTTCATACAGGGTCAGCCCCAGCATTTT
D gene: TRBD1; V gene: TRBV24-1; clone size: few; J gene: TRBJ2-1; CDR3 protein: CATSTTRTGGYNEQFF; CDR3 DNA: TGTGCCACCAGTACGACTCGGACAGGGGGCTACAATGAGCAGTTCTTC
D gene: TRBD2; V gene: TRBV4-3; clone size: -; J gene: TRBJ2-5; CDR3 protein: CASSLGLAGGETQYF; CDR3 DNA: TGCGCCAGCAGCCTCGGACTAGCGGGCGGGGAGACCCAGTACTTC
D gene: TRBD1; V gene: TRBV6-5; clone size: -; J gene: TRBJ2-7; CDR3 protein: CASSRDRVKSYEQYF; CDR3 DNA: TGTGCCAGCAGTAGGGACAGGGTGAAATCCTACGAGCAGTACTTC
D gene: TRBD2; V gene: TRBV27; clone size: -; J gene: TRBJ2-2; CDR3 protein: CASRPLAGVHTGELFF; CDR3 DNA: TGTGCCAGCAGACCATTAGCGGGAGTTCATACCGGGGAGCTGTTTTTT
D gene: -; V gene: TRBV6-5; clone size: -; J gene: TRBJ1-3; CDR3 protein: CASRRPGNTIYF; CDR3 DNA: TGTGCCAGCCGGAGACCCGGAAACACCATATATTTT
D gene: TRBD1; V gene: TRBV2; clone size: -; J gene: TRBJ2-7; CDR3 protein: CASGRQGYEQYF; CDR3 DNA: TGTGCCAGTGGACGACAGGGCTACGAGCAGTACTTC
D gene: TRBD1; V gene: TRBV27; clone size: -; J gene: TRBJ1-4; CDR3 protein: CASSPGGSREKLFF; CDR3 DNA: TGTGCCAGCAGTCCAGGGGGCTCGAGGGAAAAACTGTTTTTT
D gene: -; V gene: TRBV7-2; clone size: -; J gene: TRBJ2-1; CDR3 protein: CASSRTGEQFF; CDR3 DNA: TGTGCCAGCAGTAGAACTGGTGAGCAGTTCTTC
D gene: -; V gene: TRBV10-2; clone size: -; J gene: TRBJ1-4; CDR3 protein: CASSPTGGPRNEKLFF; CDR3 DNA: TGCGCCAGCAGTCCCACGGGGGGGCCGCGAAATGAAAAACTGTTTTTT
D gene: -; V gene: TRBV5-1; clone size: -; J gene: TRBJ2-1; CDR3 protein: CASSATAGSGEQFF; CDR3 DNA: TGCGCCAGCAGCGCGACGGCGGGGTCAGGGGAGCAGTTCTTC
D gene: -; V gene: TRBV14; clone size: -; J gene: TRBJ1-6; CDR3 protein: CASSQPYEGLQPSSNSPLHF; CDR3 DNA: TGTGCCAGCAGCCAACCCTACGAGGGTCTTCAACCCTCGAGTAATTCACCCCTCCACTTT
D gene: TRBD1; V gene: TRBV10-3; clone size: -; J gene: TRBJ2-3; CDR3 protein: CAISESTGWVGTQYF; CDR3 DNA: TGTGCCATCAGTGAGTCGACAGGGTGGGTTGGTACGCAGTATTTT
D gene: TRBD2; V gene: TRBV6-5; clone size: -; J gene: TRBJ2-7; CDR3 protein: CASRRGLAGGNEQYF; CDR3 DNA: TGTGCCAGCAGACGAGGACTAGCGGGAGGCAACGAGCAGTACTTC
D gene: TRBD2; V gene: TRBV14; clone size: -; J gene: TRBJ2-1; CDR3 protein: CASSLRLADEQFF; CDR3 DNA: TGTGCCAGCAGCCTCCGACTAGCAGATGAGCAGTTCTTC
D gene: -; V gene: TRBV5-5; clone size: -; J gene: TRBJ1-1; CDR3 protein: CASSRQTVMNTEAFF; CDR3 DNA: TGTGCCAGCAGCAGGCAGACAGTAATGAACACTGAAGCTTTCTTT
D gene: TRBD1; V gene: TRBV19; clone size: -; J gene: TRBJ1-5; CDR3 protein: CASSLQTGTGSNQPQHF; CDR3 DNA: TGTGCCAGTAGTTTACAAACCGGGACAGGGAGCAATCAGCCCCAGCATTTT
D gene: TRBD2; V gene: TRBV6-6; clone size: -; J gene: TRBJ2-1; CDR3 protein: CASSRESGGVWNEQFF; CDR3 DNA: TGTGCCAGCAGTCGAGAAAGCGGGGGGGTTTGGAATGAGCAGTTCTTC
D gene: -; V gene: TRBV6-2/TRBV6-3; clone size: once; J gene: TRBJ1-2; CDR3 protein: CASSRGRDKGYTF; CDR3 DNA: TGTGCCAGCAGCCGGGGCCGGGACAAAGGCTACACCTTC
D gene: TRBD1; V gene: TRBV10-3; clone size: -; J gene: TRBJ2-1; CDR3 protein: CAISEWSGQGARNEQFF; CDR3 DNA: TGTGCCATCAGTGAGTGGTCCGGGCAGGGGGCGAGGAATGAGCAGTTCTTC
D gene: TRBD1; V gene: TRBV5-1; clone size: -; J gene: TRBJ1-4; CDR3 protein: CASSQRTGGLTNEKLFF; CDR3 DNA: TGCGCCAGCAGCCAACGGACAGGGGGGTTAACTAATGAAAAACTGTTTTTT
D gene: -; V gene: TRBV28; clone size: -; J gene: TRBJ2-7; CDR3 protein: CASSLRARTSSYEQYF; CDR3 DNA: TGTGCCAGCAGTTTAAGGGCCCGTACTAGCTCCTACGAGCAGTACTTC
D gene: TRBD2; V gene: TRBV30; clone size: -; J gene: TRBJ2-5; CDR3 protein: CAWGIAGVETQYF; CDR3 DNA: TGTGCCTGGGGAATAGCGGGAGTAGAGACCCAGTACTTC
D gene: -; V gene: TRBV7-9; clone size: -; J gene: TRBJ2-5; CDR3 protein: CASSLSQGYQETQYF; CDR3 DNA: TGTGCCAGCAGCTTATCTCAGGGGTATCAAGAGACCCAGTACTTC